The rows below give T cell receptor beta chains drawn from one sample of a study of cytomegalovirus exposure and HLA in healthy donors. The assay was immunoSEQ multiplex PCR, and TCRdb's table has in-frame clones only and misses some. The data contain around 56,000 clones, approximately 89% of them singletons. The sequenced sample was PBMCs. These receptors were obtained from a woman in her late teens or twenties in good health and CMV-seronegative. CDR3s include the opening cysteine and the closing phenylalanine or tryptophan.

J gene: TRBJ2-6; CDR3 length: 15; V gene: TRBV29-1; CDR3 protein: CSARGRGAGANVLTF
J gene: TRBJ2-3; CDR3 length: 13; V gene: TRBV9; CDR3 protein: CASALLSTDTQYF
J gene: TRBJ1-1; CDR3 length: 18; V gene: TRBV5-4; CDR3 protein: CASSPVQGRRGFNTEAFF
J gene: TRBJ1-5; CDR3 length: 15; V gene: TRBV30; CDR3 protein: CAWSQQGGGWQPQHF
J gene: TRBJ2-5; CDR3 length: 14; V gene: TRBV9; CDR3 protein: CASSVASGGETQYF
J gene: TRBJ2-1; CDR3 length: 11; V gene: TRBV19; CDR3 protein: CASSTGGEQFF
J gene: TRBJ2-7; CDR3 length: 19; V gene: TRBV7-5; CDR3 protein: CASRQADTTLFVFTYEQYF
J gene: TRBJ2-2; CDR3 length: 16; V gene: TRBV11-2; CDR3 protein: CASRLRVYGNTGELFF
J gene: TRBJ2-1; CDR3 length: 19; V gene: TRBV18; CDR3 protein: CASSSGYYTGTGLYNEQFF
J gene: TRBJ1-5; CDR3 length: 20; V gene: TRBV15; CDR3 protein: CATSRESAARGWGRGQPQHF
J gene: TRBJ2-2; CDR3 length: 15; V gene: TRBV9; CDR3 protein: CASSSRHRERRELFF
J gene: TRBJ2-7; CDR3 length: 15; V gene: TRBV27; CDR3 protein: CASSRSGTSGYEQYF
J gene: TRBJ2-3; CDR3 length: 15; V gene: TRBV7-7; CDR3 protein: CASSLGGGGTDTQYF
J gene: TRBJ2-1; CDR3 length: 16; V gene: TRBV5-1; CDR3 protein: CASSREAASSYNEQFF
J gene: TRBJ1-5; CDR3 length: 15; V gene: TRBV7-8; CDR3 protein: CASSTRTVINQPQHF
J gene: TRBJ1-4; CDR3 length: 15; V gene: TRBV30; CDR3 protein: CAWSPGVVTNEKLFF
J gene: TRBJ1-5; CDR3 length: 14; V gene: TRBV7-3; CDR3 protein: CASSFDLGNQPQHF
J gene: TRBJ1-3; CDR3 length: 16; V gene: TRBV6-1; CDR3 protein: CASSEVQARSGNTIYF
J gene: TRBJ2-7; CDR3 length: 14; V gene: TRBV6-5; CDR3 protein: CASSYRQEDYEQYF
J gene: TRBJ2-7; CDR3 length: 17; V gene: TRBV28; CDR3 protein: CASSLSRPRRSSYEQYF
J gene: TRBJ1-5; CDR3 length: 17; V gene: TRBV2; CDR3 protein: CASSVVPGKGTNQPQHF
J gene: TRBJ2-1; CDR3 length: 14; V gene: TRBV28; CDR3 protein: CASSSQRTSNEQFF
J gene: TRBJ1-2; CDR3 length: 14; V gene: TRBV6-5; CDR3 protein: CASSYTGRGNGYTF
J gene: TRBJ1-1; CDR3 length: 13; V gene: TRBV6-1; CDR3 protein: CASSETGLTEAFF
J gene: TRBJ1-1; CDR3 length: 16; V gene: TRBV10-1; CDR3 protein: CASSDQRSRGRTEAFF
J gene: TRBJ1-2; CDR3 length: 11; V gene: TRBV20-1; CDR3 protein: CSARVTDGYTF
J gene: TRBJ2-1; CDR3 length: 14; V gene: TRBV5-6; CDR3 protein: CASKEGRANNEQFF
J gene: TRBJ2-7; CDR3 length: 15; V gene: TRBV11-3; CDR3 protein: CASSLGNSGSGEQYF
J gene: TRBJ2-2; CDR3 length: 15; V gene: TRBV5-6; CDR3 protein: CASSFRGANTGELFF
J gene: TRBJ2-5; CDR3 length: 14; V gene: TRBV18; CDR3 protein: CASSPPGGLETQYF
J gene: TRBJ1-2; CDR3 length: 14; V gene: TRBV2; CDR3 protein: CASGFGQGVGGYTF
J gene: TRBJ1-4; CDR3 length: 14; V gene: TRBV7-9; CDR3 protein: CASSPGGPSEKLFF
J gene: TRBJ1-1; CDR3 length: 16; V gene: TRBV4-2; CDR3 protein: CASSQAEFSRGTEAFF
J gene: TRBJ1-4; CDR3 length: 14; V gene: TRBV5-1; CDR3 protein: CASSFSPGSGKLFF
J gene: TRBJ2-1; CDR3 length: 14; V gene: TRBV4-2; CDR3 protein: CASSQSVSYNEQFF
J gene: TRBJ1-2; CDR3 length: 14; V gene: TRBV6-5; CDR3 protein: CASSDRDRNNGYTF
J gene: TRBJ2-5; CDR3 length: 13; V gene: TRBV10-2; CDR3 protein: CASGLAGGETQYF
J gene: TRBJ2-7; CDR3 length: 16; V gene: TRBV29-1; CDR3 protein: CSAFTWSGAATYEQYF
J gene: TRBJ1-5; CDR3 length: 15; V gene: TRBV15; CDR3 protein: CATSRSQGVPQPQHF
J gene: TRBJ2-2; CDR3 length: 16; V gene: TRBV5-1; CDR3 protein: CASSLAGLGRPGELFF
J gene: TRBJ1-1; CDR3 length: 13; V gene: TRBV19; CDR3 protein: CASSTGMYTEAFF
J gene: TRBJ2-5; CDR3 length: 13; V gene: TRBV2; CDR3 protein: CASSREWQETQYF
J gene: TRBJ1-1; CDR3 length: 16; V gene: TRBV11-1; CDR3 protein: CASSSLEQGLGTEAFF
J gene: TRBJ2-3; CDR3 length: 14; V gene: TRBV7-2; CDR3 protein: CASSSRDFQDTQYF
J gene: TRBJ2-4; CDR3 length: 17; V gene: TRBV4-2; CDR3 protein: CASSQDLGRTGGDIQYF
J gene: TRBJ1-4; CDR3 length: 12; V gene: TRBV7-9; CDR3 protein: CASSLAYEKLFF
J gene: TRBJ1-2; CDR3 length: 18; V gene: TRBV5-1; CDR3 protein: CASSLQPGQGAGNYGYTF
J gene: TRBJ1-5; CDR3 length: 14; V gene: TRBV15; CDR3 protein: CATSRDPISQPQHF
J gene: TRBJ2-7; CDR3 length: 15; V gene: TRBV27; CDR3 protein: CASSFTSDRAREQYF
J gene: TRBJ2-3; CDR3 length: 15; V gene: TRBV7-3; CDR3 protein: CASSLLASFTDTQYF
J gene: TRBJ1-5; CDR3 length: 14; V gene: TRBV2; CDR3 protein: CASSRTGLNQPQHF
J gene: TRBJ2-2; CDR3 length: 13; V gene: TRBV27; CDR3 protein: CASMGQNTGELFF
J gene: TRBJ2-7; CDR3 length: 14; V gene: TRBV28; CDR3 protein: CASRRQGDTYEQYF
J gene: TRBJ1-3; CDR3 length: 15; V gene: TRBV9; CDR3 protein: CASSVGRLGANTIYF
J gene: TRBJ2-4; CDR3 length: 15; V gene: TRBV28; CDR3 protein: CASSPPTQAKNIQYF
J gene: TRBJ2-5; CDR3 length: 13; V gene: TRBV30; CDR3 protein: CAWGQSLQETQYF
J gene: TRBJ2-2; CDR3 length: 14; V gene: TRBV14; CDR3 protein: CASSQVGGAGELFF